The 19 T cell receptor beta chains in this list originate from one sample, sequenced in a study of early T cells in non-severe SARS-CoV-2 infection. TCRdb analysed the 5' RACE reads with MiXCR anew, one entry per CDR3 protein. The data hold fewer than 30,000 distinct CDR3 sequences, with roughly 5% observed a single time. Sequencing used whole blood. The receptors were sampled from an adult who was a healthcare worker with PCR-confirmed SARS-CoV-2 infection or an uninfected control (not recorded which).

This chain connects TRBV5-5 to TRBJ2-3, with D unresolved. V lost 2 bases and J lost 2, with 6 bases in between. The length of the CDR3 is 13 residues. The germline gives CDR1 SGHKS, CDR2 YYEKEE (reference sequence). The CDR3 DNA sequence: TGTGCCAGCAGCTTATCCTACACAGATACGCAGTATTTT. Protein: CASSLSYTDTQYF.

There are many counts of this clonotype. CDR3 DNA: TGTGCCACTTCAAGGGGAGGGGATACGCAGTATTTT. It yields the protein CATSRGGDTQYF. The chain is built from TRBV12-3 or TRBV12-4 and TRBJ2-3, with 7 positions matching TRBD2. The V gene end was trimmed by 10 bases and the J gene end by 6 bases; junction bases not matched to a gene: 7. This CDR3 has 12 amino acids.

This clonotype occurred many times. This CDR3 is CASSLSTVTAQETQYF. DNA for the CDR3: TGTGCCAGCAGCTTATCCACCGTGACCGCACAAGAGACCCAGTACTTC. The chain combines TRBV7-2 with TRBJ2-5; D unclear. CDR3 length equals 16 residues. Germline CDR1 reads SGHTA; CDR2 reads FQGNSA. The ends were cut back, 2 bases at V and 2 bases at J, with 15 bases in the middle. Full variable domain (remainder filled in from reference TRBV7-2 and TRBJ2-5): GAGVSQSPSNKVTEKGKDVELRCDPISGHTALYWYRQSLGQGLEFLIYFQGNSAPDKSGLPSDRFSAERTGGSVSTLTIQRTQQEDSAVYLCASSLSTVTAQETQYFGPGTRLLVL.

The table lists this clonotype with many counts. The chain combines TRBV20-1 with TRBJ1-5; the D gene is possibly TRBD1 (5 bases). The germline V and J ends were trimmed by 4 bases and 0 bases, with 10 bases remaining between them. Looked up from germline, CDR1 is DFQATT and CDR2 is SNEGSKA (reference sequence). This CDR3 comprises 14 residues. For the CDR3, the DNA is TGCAGTGCTACCCAGGGAAATAGCAATCAGCCCCAGCATTTT. Its translation: CSATQGNSNQPQHF.

By share, this clonotype ranks as medium-sized. The V and J genes are TRBV20-1 and TRBJ1-6; TRBD1 might be the D (6 bases). V was trimmed by 8 bases and J by 8 bases, leaving 19 bases between them. The CDR3 runs to 14 residues. The germline V gene has CDR1 DFQATT and CDR2 SNEGSKA (reference sequence). The CDR3 DNA follows: TGCAGTCACACCCAGGGTAGGGGGGATTCACCCCTCCACTTT. This gives the protein CSHTQGRGDSPLHF.

Many counts were recorded for this clonotype. The V call is TRBV20-1, the J call TRBJ2-7, with TRBD2 identical over 10 bases. Trimming took 4 bases from V and 5 from J; bases not matched to a gene: 8. The CDR3 covers 14 residues. From germline, CDR1 is DFQATT and CDR2 SNEGSKA (reference sequence). The CDR3 bases are TGCAGTGCTATCAAAGCGGGAGGGCCCCACGAGCAGTACTTC. This translates into CSAIKAGGPHEQYF.

The CDR3 spells CASSRGTWGNTEAFF. The CDR3 nucleotides read TGTGCCAGCAGCCGAGGGACGTGGGGGAACACTGAAGCTTTCTTT. The chain combines TRBV6-5 with TRBJ1-1; a weak D match, TRBD1 (5 bases). CDR3 length equals 15 residues. From germline, CDR1 is MNHEY and CDR2 SVGAGI. Trimming pared 6 bases from V and 1 base from J, leaving 15 bases between.

This clonotype appeared a few times. J is TRBJ2-1 and V is TRBV29-1; TRBD2 matches at 7 bases. CDR1 and CDR2 from the germline V gene are SQVTM and ANQGSEA. The CDR3 loop spans 15 amino acids. J was trimmed by 6 bases and V by 5 bases; bases with no gene match: 13. CDR3 in amino acids: CSVPPSGGSANEQFF. CDR3 sequence (DNA): TGCAGCGTTCCGCCATCGGGCGGGAGCGCCAATGAGCAGTTCTTC.

This clonotype was recorded many times. V is TRBV5-5 and J is TRBJ2-3, with 10 bases that match TRBD1. Looked up from germline, CDR1 is SGHKS and CDR2 is YYEKEE (reference sequence). The CDR3 sequence is 17 residues long. V shed 0 bases, J shed 5 bases, and the junction held 9 bases outside the gene matches. The CDR3 nucleotides read TGTGCCAGCAGCTTGGTACTTTCGACAGGGGGCCAAGATACGCAGTATTTT. Its protein product is CASSLVLSTGGQDTQYF.

This chain connects TRBV5-6 to TRBJ2-1; the D gene is possibly TRBD2 (6 bases). The CDR3 length is 16 residues. The ends were cut back, 5 bases at V and 1 base at J, with 16 bases in the middle. Germline CDR1 reads SGHDT; CDR2 reads YYEEEE. The CDR3, as DNA: TGTGCCAGCAGACACGACACCGGGGGATCCTACAATGAGCAGTTCTTC. This codes for CASRHDTGGSYNEQFF.

This clonotype has just a few counts. This chain links TRBV28 with TRBJ2-1; D may match TRBD1 or TRBD2 (5 bases each). V dropped 6 bases and J dropped 0 bases, with 15 bases sitting between them. Germline values: CDR1 MDHEN, CDR2 SYDVKM. The CDR3 sequence is 16 residues long. CDR3 protein: CASRQGDGSSYNEQFF. In DNA form, the CDR3 reads TGTGCCAGCAGGCAAGGGGACGGAAGCTCCTACAATGAGCAGTTCTTC.

This clonotype was recorded at least ten times. The chain employs TRBV12-3 or TRBV12-4 and TRBJ1-4; D uncertain. V was trimmed by 6 bases and J by 8 bases, leaving 13 bases between them. The CDR3 consists of 13 residues. CDR3 region: CASRRAGGEKLFF. Written as DNA, the CDR3 is TGTGCCAGCAGAAGAGCAGGCGGGGAAAAACTGTTTTTT.

This clonotype showed up many times. The chain recombines TRBV30 with TRBJ2-1; 7 bases fit TRBD2. CDR1 and CDR2 (germline): GTSNPN, SVGIG (reference sequence). Trimming cost V 2 bases and J 10 bases; bases outside gene matches: 11. There are 14 residues in the CDR3. The CDR3, as DNA: TGTGCCTGGAGTCACCGGGACTACCCGTTGGAGCAGTTCTTC. This translates into CAWSHRDYPLEQFF. Complete variable domain (other parts from reference TRBV30 and TRBJ2-1): SQTIHQWPATLVQPVGSPLSLECTVEGTSNPNLYWYRQAAGRGLQLLFYSVGIGQISSEVPQNLSASRPQDRQFILSSKKLLLSDSGFYLCAWSHRDYPLEQFFGPGTRLTVL.

This clonotype was counted many times. The chain joins TRBV15 to TRBJ1-1; no clear D. Germline V lookup: CDR1 LNHNV, CDR2 YYDKDF (reference sequence). V was trimmed by 0 bases and J by 1 base, leaving 12 bases between them. The CDR3 loop spans 16 amino acids. This CDR3 reads CATSRDRAARNTEAFF. The CDR3 region has the DNA TGTGCCACCAGCAGAGATCGAGCGGCAAGGAACACTGAAGCTTTCTTT.

This clonotype was found many times. This chain connects TRBV6-5 to TRBJ1-3; D unresolved. V shed 1 base and J shed 2 bases, with 21 bases lying between them. The CDR3 runs to 19 residues. The germline gives CDR1 MNHEY, CDR2 SVGAGI. Here the CDR3 DNA reads TGTGCCAGCAGTTACTTCAGGTATTCGGTGCCTTCTGCTGGAAACACCATATATTTT. Translated, it gives CASSYFRYSVPSAGNTIYF.

This clonotype showed up many times. The V and J genes are TRBV25-1 and TRBJ1-6; TRBD1 matches at 9 bases. The CDR3 runs to 15 residues. Losses at the gene ends were 6 bases for V and 9 bases for J; bases not matched to a gene: 9. Germline CDR1 MGHDK, CDR2 SYGVNS. The CDR3 nucleotides are TGTGCCAGCAGCAAGAGGACAGGGGTTTTTTCACCCCTCCACTTT. Protein sequence: CASSKRTGVFSPLHF.

This clonotype was counted a few times. This chain joins TRBV2 and TRBJ2-7; 7 bases are a match to TRBD2. The V and J ends lost 2 bases and 7 bases, in that order; junction bases with no gene match: 11. This CDR3 contains 15 residues. Germline CDR1 is SNHLY and CDR2 is FYNNEI. The DNA for the CDR3 is TGTGCCAGCAGTGAATGGGACCACATCGGGGGGGAGCAGTACTTC. Encoded protein: CASSEWDHIGGEQYF.

The V gene is TRBV5-1, the J gene TRBJ2-7; 13 nucleotides align to TRBD2. The V segment lost 10 bases and the J segment 2 bases; nucleotides outside the gene matches: 15. CDR3 length equals 17 residues. CDR1 and CDR2 from the germline V gene are SGHRS and YFSETQ. The CDR3 bases are TGCGCCCGTCCGCCCGGGTGGACTAGCGGGAGCCCCTACGAGCAGTACTTC. Translation: CARPPGWTSGSPYEQYF.

V is TRBV7-2 and J is TRBJ1-5; TRBD1 agrees at 7 bases. Losses at the gene ends were 5 bases for V and 2 bases for J; bases not matched to a gene: 3. The CDR3 has 14 residues. The germline gives CDR1 SGHTA, CDR2 FQGNSA. The CDR3 DNA reads as TGTGCCAGCAGCCCCGACAGGGGCAATCAGCCCCAGCATTTT. It encodes CASSPDRGNQPQHF.